Each of the 11 T cell receptor beta chains below was sequenced from the same sample in a study of cytomegalovirus exposure and HLA in healthy donors. The PCR was carried out with 60 Vbeta primers and 13 Jbeta primers. Clones were read by immunoSEQ multiplex PCR, and TCRdb kept only the in-frame ones, dropping some. The sample shows around 280,000 clones, roughly 90% of them seen only once. Sequenced sample: PBMCs. The origin of the receptors is a young woman in good health and CMV-seronegative.

This chain links TRBV11-2 with TRBJ2-7; 11 bases match TRBD1. The germline gives CDR1 SGHAT, CDR2 FQNNGV. Germline trimming cut 4 bases from V and 5 bases from J; bases unmatched to any gene: 4. This CDR3 spans 14 amino acids. CDR3 loop: CASSWGQGGDEQYF. DNA for the CDR3: TGTGCCAGCAGCTGGGGACAGGGGGGCGACGAGCAGTACTTC.

The genes are TRBV19 and TRBJ2-3; D is unclear. Trimming left V 2 bases short and J 0 bases short, with 9 bases between. The CDR3 consists of 15 residues. CDR1 and CDR2 (germline): LNHDA, SQIVND (reference sequence). For the CDR3, the DNA is TGTGCCAGTAGTATAAACAGTCTTAGCACAGATACGCAGTATTTT. This translates into CASSINSLSTDTQYF. The whole variable domain, remainder taken from reference TRBV19 and TRBJ2-3, is DGGITQSPKYLFRKEGQNVTLSCEQNLNHDAMYWYRQDPGQGLRLIYYSQIVNDFQKGDIAEGYSVSREKKESFPLTVTSAQKNPTAFYLCASSINSLSTDTQYFGPGTRLTVL.

V usage is TRBV7-2 and J usage is TRBJ2-3; 10 bases line up with TRBD2. Germline V lookup: CDR1 SGHTA, CDR2 FQGNSA. The CDR3 covers 15 residues. V was pared by 5 bases and J by 4 bases, with 6 bases of the junction left unmatched. In DNA, the CDR3 is TGTGCCAGCAGCCGCATAGCGGGGGGAGCAGATACGCAGTATTTT. It specifies CASSRIAGGADTQYF.

The V call is TRBV14, the J call TRBJ2-7; TRBD1 might be the D (6 bases). From germline, CDR1 is SGHDN and CDR2 FVKESK. Between the trimmed V and J ends, which lost 0 bases and 7 bases, there was a span of 10 bases. This CDR3 region has 13 residues. The CDR3 region is CASSQDPRGEQYF. Here the CDR3 DNA reads TGTGCCAGCAGCCAAGATCCGAGGGGGGAGCAGTACTTC.

This clone was seen only a few times. The chain employs TRBV6-5 and TRBJ2-7; tentative D call: TRBD1 (6 bases). CDR1 and CDR2 from the germline V gene are MNHEY and SVGAGI. The CDR3 runs 11 residues. The V end lost 7 bases, the J end lost 6 bases, and 10 bases lay between the germline ends. For the CDR3, the DNA is TGTGCCAGCATCAGGGGCCGCGAGCAGTACTTC. It yields the protein CASIRGREQYF.

This clone appeared a few times. The chain employs TRBV6-5 and TRBJ1-4; 7 bases map to TRBD1. V lost 6 bases and J lost 5; bases outside the gene matches: 3. The CDR3 is 13 amino acids. Germline CDR1 MNHEY, CDR2 SVGAGI. CDR3 sequence (DNA): TGTGCCAGCAGATCGGGACAGAATGAAAAACTGTTTTTT. Translating gives CASRSGQNEKLFF.

The V call is TRBV11-3, the J call TRBJ1-1; 11 bases map to TRBD1. Germline values: CDR1 SGHNT, CDR2 YENEEA. The CDR3 totals 16 residues. V shed 4 bases, J shed 7 bases, and the junction held 11 bases outside the gene matches. In nucleotides, the CDR3 is TGTGCCAGCAGCTCGAGCGGTTCGGACAGGGGGCGTGAAGCTTTCTTT. This translates into CASSSSGSDRGREAFF.

The CDR3 nucleotides read TGTGCCAGCAGCTTAACAGGGGGCGCAGATACGCAGTATTTT. Protein sequence: CASSLTGGADTQYF. The chain joins TRBV7-9 to TRBJ2-3; TRBD1 matches 9 bases. The ends lost 2 bases at V and 4 bases at J; junction bases unmatched: 1. The germline V gene has CDR1 SEHNR and CDR2 FQNEAQ (reference sequence). The CDR3 has 14 amino acids.

The chain is built from TRBV19 and TRBJ1-6, with 12 bases that match TRBD1. The CDR3 is 19 amino acids. Germline lookup yields CDR1 LNHDA and CDR2 SQIVND (reference sequence). V lost 2 bases, J lost 0 bases, and 5 bases stayed unmatched. CDR3 amino acids: CASSIFGTGGYSYNSPLHF. In nucleotides, the CDR3 is TGTGCCAGTAGTATATTCGGGACAGGGGGCTACTCCTATAATTCACCCCTCCACTTT.

The chain has TRBV5-4 and TRBJ2-3, with 7 bases aligning to TRBD2. Germline V CDR1 and CDR2: SGHNT, YYREEE (reference sequence). The CDR3 sequence is 16 residues long. With 0 bases clipped from V and 5 bases from J, the junction kept 9 bases outside the gene matches. CDR3 nucleotide sequence: TGTGCCAGCAGCTTGGTAGGACTAGGGAACCAAGATACGCAGTATTTT. This codes for CASSLVGLGNQDTQYF.

The chain uses TRBV7-3 and TRBJ2-5; D gene ambiguous. V was shortened by 0 bases and J by 5 bases, with 7 bases between the two germline ends. The germline gives CDR1 SGHTA, CDR2 FQGTGA. This CDR3 spans 13 amino acids. CDR3 DNA sequence: TGTGCCAGCAGCTTAACGATAGTGGAGACCCAGTACTTC. This encodes CASSLTIVETQYF.